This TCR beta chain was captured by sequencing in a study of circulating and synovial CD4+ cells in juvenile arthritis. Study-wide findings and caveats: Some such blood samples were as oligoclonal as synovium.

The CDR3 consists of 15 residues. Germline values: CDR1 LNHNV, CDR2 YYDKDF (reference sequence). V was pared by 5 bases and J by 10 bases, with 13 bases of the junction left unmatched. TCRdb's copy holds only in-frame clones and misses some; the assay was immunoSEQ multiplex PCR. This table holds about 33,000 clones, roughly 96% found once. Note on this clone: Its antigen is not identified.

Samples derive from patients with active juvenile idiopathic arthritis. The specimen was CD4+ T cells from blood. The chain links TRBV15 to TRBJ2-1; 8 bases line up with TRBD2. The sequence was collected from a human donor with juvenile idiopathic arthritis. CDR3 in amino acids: CATSAPGGRMGEQFF. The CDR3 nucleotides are TGTGCCACCAGCGCCCCGGGGGGGAGAATGGGCGAGCAGTTCTTC. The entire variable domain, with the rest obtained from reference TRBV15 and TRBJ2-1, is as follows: DAMVIQNPRYQVTQFGKPVTLSCSQTLNHNVMYWYQQKSSQAPKLLFHYYDKDFNNEADTPDNFQSRRPNTSFCFLDIRSPGLGDTAMYLCATSAPGGRMGEQFFGPGTRLTVL.